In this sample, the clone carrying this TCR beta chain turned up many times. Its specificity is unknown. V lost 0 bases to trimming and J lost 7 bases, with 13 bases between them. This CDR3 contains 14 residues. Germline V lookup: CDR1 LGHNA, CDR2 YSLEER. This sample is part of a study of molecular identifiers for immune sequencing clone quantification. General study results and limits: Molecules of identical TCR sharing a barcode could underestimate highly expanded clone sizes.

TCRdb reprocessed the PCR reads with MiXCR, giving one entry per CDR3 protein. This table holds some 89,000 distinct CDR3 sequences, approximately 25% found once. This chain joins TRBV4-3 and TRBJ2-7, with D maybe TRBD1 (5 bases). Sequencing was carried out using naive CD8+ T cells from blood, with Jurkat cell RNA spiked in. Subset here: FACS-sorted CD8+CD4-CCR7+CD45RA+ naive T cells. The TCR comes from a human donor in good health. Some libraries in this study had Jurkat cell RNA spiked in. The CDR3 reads CASSQDQGAWEQYF. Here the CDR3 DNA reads TGCGCCAGCAGCCAAGATCAAGGGGCGTGGGAGCAGTACTTC.